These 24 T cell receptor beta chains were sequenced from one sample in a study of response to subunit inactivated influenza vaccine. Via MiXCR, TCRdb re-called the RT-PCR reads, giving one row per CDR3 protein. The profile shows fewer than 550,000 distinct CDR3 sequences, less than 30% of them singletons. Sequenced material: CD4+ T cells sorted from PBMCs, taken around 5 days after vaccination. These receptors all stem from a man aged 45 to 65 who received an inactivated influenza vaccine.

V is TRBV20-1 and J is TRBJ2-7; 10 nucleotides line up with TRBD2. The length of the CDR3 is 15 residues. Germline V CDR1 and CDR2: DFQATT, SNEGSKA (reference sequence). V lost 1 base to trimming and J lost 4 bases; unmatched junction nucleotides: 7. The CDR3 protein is CSARVAGGPYYEQYF. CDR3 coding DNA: TGCAGTGCTAGAGTAGCGGGGGGCCCTTATTACGAGCAGTACTTC.

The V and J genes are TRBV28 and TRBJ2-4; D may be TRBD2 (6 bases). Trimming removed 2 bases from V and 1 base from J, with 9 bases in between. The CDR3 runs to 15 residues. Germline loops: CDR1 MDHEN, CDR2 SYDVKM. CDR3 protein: CASSLSGSAKNIQYF. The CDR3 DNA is TGTGCCAGCAGTTTAAGCGGGTCGGCCAAAAACATTCAGTACTTC.

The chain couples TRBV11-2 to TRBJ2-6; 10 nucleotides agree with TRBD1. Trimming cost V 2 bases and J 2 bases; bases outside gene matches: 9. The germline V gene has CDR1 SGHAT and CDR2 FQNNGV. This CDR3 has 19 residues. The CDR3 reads CASSLIRGDRGTGANVLTF. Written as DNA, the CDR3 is TGTGCCAGCAGCTTAATACGGGGGGACAGGGGAACTGGGGCCAACGTCCTGACTTTC.

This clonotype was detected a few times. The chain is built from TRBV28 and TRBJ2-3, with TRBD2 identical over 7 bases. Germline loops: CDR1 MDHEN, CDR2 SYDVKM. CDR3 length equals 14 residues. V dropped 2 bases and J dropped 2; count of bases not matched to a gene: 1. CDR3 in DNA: TGTGCCAGCAGTTTAGCGGGAGTCACAGATACGCAGTATTTT. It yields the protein CASSLAGVTDTQYF.

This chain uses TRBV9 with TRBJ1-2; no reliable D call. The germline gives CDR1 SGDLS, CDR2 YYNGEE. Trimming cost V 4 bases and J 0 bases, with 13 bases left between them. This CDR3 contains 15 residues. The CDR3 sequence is CASSPQTEANYGYTF. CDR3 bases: TGTGCCAGCAGCCCTCAGACTGAAGCTAACTATGGCTACACCTTC.

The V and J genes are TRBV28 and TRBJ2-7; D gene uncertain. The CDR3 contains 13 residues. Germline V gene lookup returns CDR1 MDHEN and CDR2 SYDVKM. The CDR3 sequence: CGTQPGGPYEQYF. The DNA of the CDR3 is TGTGGGACGCAACCCGGTGGTCCCTACGAGCAGTACTTC.

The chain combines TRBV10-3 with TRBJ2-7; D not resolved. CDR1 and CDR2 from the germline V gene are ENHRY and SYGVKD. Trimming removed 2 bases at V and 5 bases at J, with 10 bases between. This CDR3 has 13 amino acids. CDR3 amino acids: CAISEPASNEQYF. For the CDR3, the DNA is TGTGCCATCAGTGAGCCGGCTTCAAACGAGCAGTACTTC.

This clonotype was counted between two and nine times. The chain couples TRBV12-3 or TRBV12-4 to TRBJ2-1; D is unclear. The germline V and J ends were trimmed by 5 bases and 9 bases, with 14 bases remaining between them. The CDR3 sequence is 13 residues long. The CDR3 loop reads CASSLLSGLEQFF. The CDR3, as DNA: TGTGCCAGCAGTCTACTATCGGGCCTTGAGCAGTTCTTC.

In nucleotides, the CDR3 is TGTGCCAGCAGTTTTCAGATTAGCACCGGGGAGCTGTTTTTT. This translates into CASSFQISTGELFF. The rearrangement links TRBV27 to TRBJ2-2; D is uncertain. This CDR3 comprises 14 residues. CDR1 MNHEY and CDR2 SMNVEV come from the germline V gene (reference sequence). V shed 3 bases and J shed 4 bases, with 9 bases lying between them.

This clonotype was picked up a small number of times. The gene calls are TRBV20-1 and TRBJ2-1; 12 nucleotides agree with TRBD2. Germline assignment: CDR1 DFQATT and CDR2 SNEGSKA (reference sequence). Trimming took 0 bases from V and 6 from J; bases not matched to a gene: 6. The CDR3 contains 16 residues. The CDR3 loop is CSAREAGLAGSNEQFF. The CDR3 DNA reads TGCAGTGCTAGAGAAGCTGGACTAGCGGGATCCAATGAGCAGTTCTTC.

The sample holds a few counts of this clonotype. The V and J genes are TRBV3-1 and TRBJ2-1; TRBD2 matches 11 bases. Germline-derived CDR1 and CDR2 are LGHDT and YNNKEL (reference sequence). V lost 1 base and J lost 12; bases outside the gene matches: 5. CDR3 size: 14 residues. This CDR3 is CASSQASGRSGQFF. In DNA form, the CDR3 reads TGTGCCAGCAGCCAAGCTAGCGGGAGGTCAGGGCAGTTCTTC.

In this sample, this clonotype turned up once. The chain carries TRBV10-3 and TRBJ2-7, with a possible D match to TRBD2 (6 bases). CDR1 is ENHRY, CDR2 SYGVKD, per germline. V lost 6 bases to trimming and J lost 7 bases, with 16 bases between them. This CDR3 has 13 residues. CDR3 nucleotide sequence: TGTGCCATCAGGGGGACCGCGGCGGGGGAGCAGTACTTC. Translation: CAIRGTAAGEQYF.

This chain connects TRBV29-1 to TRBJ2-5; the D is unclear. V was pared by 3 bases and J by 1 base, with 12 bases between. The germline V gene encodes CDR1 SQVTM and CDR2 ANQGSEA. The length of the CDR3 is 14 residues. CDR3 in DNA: TGCAGCGTTGACTTCCGGTTACGCCAAGAGACCCAGTACTTC. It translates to CSVDFRLRQETQYF. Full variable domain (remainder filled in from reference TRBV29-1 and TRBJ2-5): SAVISQKPSRDICQRGTSLTIQCQVDSQVTMMFWYRQQPGQSLTLIATANQGSEATYESGFVIDKFPISRPNLTFSTLTVSNMSPEDSSIYLCSVDFRLRQETQYFGPGTRLLVL.

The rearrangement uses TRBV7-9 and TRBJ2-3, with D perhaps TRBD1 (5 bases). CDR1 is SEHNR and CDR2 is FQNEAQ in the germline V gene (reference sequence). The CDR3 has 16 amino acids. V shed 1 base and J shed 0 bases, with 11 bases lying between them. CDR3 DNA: TGTGCCAGCAGCTTAGATAGGACAACTAGCACAGATACGCAGTATTTT. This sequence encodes CASSLDRTTSTDTQYF.

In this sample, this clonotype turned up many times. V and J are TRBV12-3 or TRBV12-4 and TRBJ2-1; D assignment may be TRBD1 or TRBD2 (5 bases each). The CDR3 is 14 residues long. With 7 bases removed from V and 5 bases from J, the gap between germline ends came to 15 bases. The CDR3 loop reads CASTQGRNDNEQFF. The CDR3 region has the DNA TGTGCCAGCACCCAGGGACGGAACGACAATGAGCAGTTCTTC.

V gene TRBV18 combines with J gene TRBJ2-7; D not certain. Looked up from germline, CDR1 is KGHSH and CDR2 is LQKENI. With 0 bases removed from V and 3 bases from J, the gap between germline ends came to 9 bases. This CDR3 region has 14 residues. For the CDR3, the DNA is TGTGCCAGCTCACCACCCTGGGCCAACTACGAGCAGTACTTC. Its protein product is CASSPPWANYEQYF.

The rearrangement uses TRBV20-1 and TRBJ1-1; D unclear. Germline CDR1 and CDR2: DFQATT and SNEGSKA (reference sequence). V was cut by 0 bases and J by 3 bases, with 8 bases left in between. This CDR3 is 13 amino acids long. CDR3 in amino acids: CSARDQPDTEAFF. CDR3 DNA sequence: TGCAGTGCTAGAGATCAGCCTGACACTGAAGCTTTCTTT.

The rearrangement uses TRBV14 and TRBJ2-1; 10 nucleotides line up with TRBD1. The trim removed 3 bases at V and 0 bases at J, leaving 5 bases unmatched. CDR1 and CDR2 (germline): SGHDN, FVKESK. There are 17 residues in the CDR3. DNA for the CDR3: TGTGCCAGCAGCCAGTTGACAGGGGGCGGCTCCTACAATGAGCAGTTCTTC. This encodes CASSQLTGGGSYNEQFF. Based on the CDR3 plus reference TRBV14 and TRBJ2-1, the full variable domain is EAGVTQFPSHSVIEKGQTVTLRCDPISGHDNLYWYRRVMGKEIKFLLHFVKESKQDESGMPNNRFLAERTGGTYSTLKVQPAELEDSGVYFCASSQLTGGGSYNEQFFGPGTRLTVL.

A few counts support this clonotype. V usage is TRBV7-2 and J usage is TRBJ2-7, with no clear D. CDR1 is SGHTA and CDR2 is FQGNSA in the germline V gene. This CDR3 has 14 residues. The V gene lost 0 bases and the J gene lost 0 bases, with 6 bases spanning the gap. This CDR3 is CASSLASTSYEQYF. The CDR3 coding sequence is TGTGCCAGCAGCTTAGCGAGCACCTCCTACGAGCAGTACTTC.

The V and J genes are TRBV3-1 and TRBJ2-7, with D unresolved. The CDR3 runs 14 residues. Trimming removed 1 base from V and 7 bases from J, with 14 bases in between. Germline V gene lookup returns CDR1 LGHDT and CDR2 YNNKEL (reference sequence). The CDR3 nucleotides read TGTGCCAGCAGCCAAGGGGTAGCAACGGTAGAGCAGTACTTC. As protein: CASSQGVATVEQYF.

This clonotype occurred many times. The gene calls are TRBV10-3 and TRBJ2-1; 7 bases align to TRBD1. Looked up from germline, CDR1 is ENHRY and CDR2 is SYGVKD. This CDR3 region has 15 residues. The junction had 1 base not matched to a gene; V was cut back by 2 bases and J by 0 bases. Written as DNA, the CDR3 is TGTGCCATCAGTGAGAGGACAGGCTCCTACAATGAGCAGTTCTTC. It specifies CAISERTGSYNEQFF.

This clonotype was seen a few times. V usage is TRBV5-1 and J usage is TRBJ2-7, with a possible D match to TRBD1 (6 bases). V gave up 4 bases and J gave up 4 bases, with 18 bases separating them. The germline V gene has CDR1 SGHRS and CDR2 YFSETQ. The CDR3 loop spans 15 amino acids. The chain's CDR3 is CASSRDTGTQYEQYF. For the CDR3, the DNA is TGCGCCAGCAGCCGAGATACCGGGACACAATACGAGCAGTACTTC.

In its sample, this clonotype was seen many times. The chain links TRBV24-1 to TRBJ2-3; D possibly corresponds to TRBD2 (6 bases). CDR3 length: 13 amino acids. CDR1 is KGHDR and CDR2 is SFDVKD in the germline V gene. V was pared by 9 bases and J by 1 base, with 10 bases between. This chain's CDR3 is CATSSGGTDTQYF. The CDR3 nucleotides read TGTGCCACCTCCTCGGGGGGCACAGATACGCAGTATTTT.

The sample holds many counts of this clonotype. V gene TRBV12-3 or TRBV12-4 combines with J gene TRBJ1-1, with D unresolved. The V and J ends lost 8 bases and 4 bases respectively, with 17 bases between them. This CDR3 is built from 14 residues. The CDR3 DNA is TGTGCCAGCTCCCTAGGCGGGGTGCGCACTGAAGCTTTCTTT. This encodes CASSLGGVRTEAFF.